These T cell receptor beta chains were read from a single sample in a study of T cells in localized non-small cell lung cancer. TCRdb keeps only in-frame clones here, not all; method: immunoSEQ multiplex PCR. The sample lists about 33,000 clones; 85% to 90% were seen once. Sample: peripheral blood, taken before any cancer treatment. The source of these receptors is a man between 40 and 70 years old with stage I lung adenocarcinoma. Both conserved end residues are trimmed from each CDR3. Each record gives: V gene, J gene, CDR3 protein.

TRBV27,TRBJ1-2,ASRPNGYT
TRBV6-1,TRBJ1-1,ASRYEELGAF
TRBV18,TRBJ1-1,ASSPPSMNTEAF
TRBV7-6,TRBJ1-3,ASSLRTGTISGNTIY
TRBV18,TRBJ2-1,ASSPEGRVSRNEQF
TRBV6-1,TRBJ1-1,ASRSYMNTEAF
TRBV19,TRBJ1-2,ASTPGDRYGYT
TRBV19,TRBJ2-7,ASSNYLTTSSYEQY
TRBV7-8,TRBJ1-3,ASSLGGTIY
TRBV5-8,TRBJ2-5,ASSFYRGETQY
TRBV5-1,TRBJ2-5,ASSFDTGMGTQY
TRBV11-2,TRBJ1-5,ASSLTDNQPQH
TRBV27,TRBJ1-2,ASSRARTDYGYT
TRBV19,TRBJ1-5,ASRADRGSYQPQH
TRBV25-1,TRBJ1-6,ASSEYQESPLH
TRBV15,TRBJ1-4,ATSSRPGQGEKLF
TRBV27,TRBJ1-6,ASNLGGNSPLH
TRBV7-2,TRBJ2-1,ASSLRRGDAFYNEQF
TRBV5-1,TRBJ2-4,ASSLGRTRY
TRBV19,TRBJ1-2,ASSILTSGYT
TRBV18,TRBJ1-2,ASSRDRNYGYT
TRBV10-3,TRBJ2-5,ANSGTGETQY
TRBV10-3,TRBJ1-2,AISERVDSYGYT
TRBV19,TRBJ1-2,ASASGQSNYGYT
TRBV19,TRBJ1-5,ASSIENRVNQPQH
TRBV5-4,TRBJ2-3,ASSSWGSTDTQY